The entry below describes one TCR beta chain. The data were obtained in a study of shared clonotypes between healthy human individuals. This CDR3 comprises 13 residues. The germline V gene encodes CDR1 SGHDT and CDR2 YYEEEE. The V end was cut by 0 bases, the J end by 4 bases, with 5 bases between. Investigators divided CD4+ cells into CD45RA+ naive and CD45RA-negative memory subsets. Using immunoSEQ multiplex PCR, the repertoire was profiled, and TCRdb retains in-frame clones only, with some absent. Of hundreds of thousands of clones detected, about 74% appear once; the ten largest clones hold roughly 1.7%.

The sample taken for sequencing was memory CD4+ T cells sorted from blood. Subset here: CD45RA-negative fraction. The chain is built from TRBV5-6 and TRBJ1-5; D is undetermined. The origin of this receptor is a woman in her 30s in good health. The CDR3 DNA reads TGTGCCAGCAGCTTGGACAGTAATCAGCCCCAGCATTTT. This translates into CASSLDSNQPQHF. Supplemented by reference TRBV5-6 and TRBJ1-5, the full variable domain reads DAGVTQSPTHLIKTRGQQVTLRCSPKSGHDTVSWYQQALGQGPQFIFQYYEEEERQRGNFPDRFSGHQFPNYSSELNVNALLLGDSALYLCASSLDSNQPQHFGDGTRLSIL.